This TCR beta chain was sequenced during a study of blood T cell repertoires in COVID-19. On the study more broadly: Sites across the United States, Italy and Spain contributed samples from acute and convalescent COVID-19.

The germline CDR1 and CDR2 sequences are MDHEN and SYDVKM. With 2 bases clipped from V and 5 bases from J, the junction kept 17 bases outside the gene matches. The CDR3 contains 20 residues. This table comes from immunoSEQ multiplex PCR, and its TCRdb copy is limited to in-frame clones, with some not included. This table holds over 200,000 clones, roughly 86% found once. This rearrangement joins TRBV28 to TRBJ2-1, with 11 bases matching TRBD2. Sequencing was performed on peripheral blood. The clonotype comes from a man aged 40-55 years who had recovered from COVID-19. DNA of the CDR3: TGTGCCAGCAGTTTAGGTGTAGCGGGAGGGCTCTCTCACGGGAACAATGAGCAGTTCTTC. Its translation: CASSLGVAGGLSHGNNEQFF.